The 30 T cell receptor beta chains below were found in one sample sequenced in a study of blood T cell repertoires in COVID-19. Generated by immunoSEQ multiplex PCR, the TCRdb table keeps only in-frame clones and is missing some. The sample comprises 130,000 to 150,000 clones, 85% to 90% of which are singletons, and 2.5% to 3.5% rests with the top ten. Sequencing was done on a sample of peripheral blood. The origin of the receptors is a woman in her fifties or sixties with active COVID-19.

The V call is TRBV5-6, the J call TRBJ2-1, with 8 positions matching TRBD2. The CDR3 covers 15 residues. The germline V gene has CDR1 SGHDT and CDR2 YYEEEE. V was pared by 4 bases and J by 1 base, with 4 bases of the junction left unmatched. Here the CDR3 reads CASSVAGLSYNEQFF. The CDR3 DNA is TGTGCCAGCAGCGTAGCGGGACTTTCCTACAATGAGCAGTTCTTC.

The V gene is TRBV7-2, the J gene TRBJ2-3; D might be TRBD1 (5 bases). Germline V CDR1 and CDR2: SGHTA, FQGNSA. Trimming removed 2 bases at V and 10 bases at J, with 19 bases between. The CDR3 extends over 15 amino acids. This CDR3 is CASSLPGLVKRAQYF. CDR3 coding DNA: TGTGCCAGCAGCTTACCAGGGTTGGTCAAACGAGCGCAGTATTTT.

V and J are TRBV5-1 and TRBJ2-1; D not certain. With 0 bases removed from V and 0 bases from J, the gap between germline ends came to 10 bases. In germline, CDR1 is SGHRS, CDR2 YFSETQ. The length of the CDR3 is 16 residues. The CDR3 is CASSLEASSSYNEQFF. CDR3 sequence (DNA): TGCGCCAGCAGCTTGGAAGCGTCGAGCTCCTACAATGAGCAGTTCTTC. Using reference TRBV5-1 and TRBJ2-1 for the parts outside the CDR3, the full variable domain is KAGVTQTPRYLIKTRGQQVTLSCSPISGHRSVSWYQQTPGQGLQFLFEYFSETQRNKGNFPGRFSGRQFSNSRSEMNVSTLELGDSALYLCASSLEASSSYNEQFFGPGTRLTVL.

The J gene is TRBJ1-1, the V gene TRBV19; possibly TRBD1 for D (6 bases). The V gene lost 3 bases and the J gene lost 8 bases, with 16 bases spanning the gap. This CDR3 comprises 14 residues. Germline V gene sequence: CDR1 LNHDA, CDR2 SQIVND (reference sequence). In DNA form, the CDR3 reads TGTGCCAGTAGTATTTCAGGGGATACAATAGAAGCTTTCTTT. It specifies CASSISGDTIEAFF. The entire variable domain, with the rest obtained from reference TRBV19 and TRBJ1-1, is as follows: DGGITQSPKYLFRKEGQNVTLSCEQNLNHDAMYWYRQDPGQGLRLIYYSQIVNDFQKGDIAEGYSVSREKKESFPLTVTSAQKNPTAFYLCASSISGDTIEAFFGQGTRLTVV.

This clone was detected only once. The chain couples TRBV11-3 to TRBJ2-1, with TRBD2 matching 8 bases. There are 14 residues in the CDR3. The trim removed 7 bases at V and 7 bases at J, leaving 9 bases unmatched. Germline V gives CDR1 SGHNT, CDR2 YENEEA. The CDR3 nucleotides read TGTGCCAGCATCCCTCTCGGGAGGGGGAATGAGCAGTTCTTC. This sequence encodes CASIPLGRGNEQFF. The complete variable domain, with remaining parts taken from reference TRBV11-3 and TRBJ2-1, reads EAGVVQSPRYKIIEKKQPVAFWCNPISGHNTLYWYLQNLGQGPELLIRYENEEAVDDSQLPKDRFSAERLKGVDSTLKIQPAELGDSAVYLCASIPLGRGNEQFFGPGTRLTVL.

The chain carries TRBV7-2 and TRBJ2-1; a weak D match, TRBD1 (6 bases). The germline CDR1 and CDR2 sequences are SGHTA and FQGNSA. The CDR3 extends over 15 amino acids. V was trimmed by 5 bases and J by 2 bases, leaving 13 bases between them. The CDR3 coding sequence is TGTGCCAGCAGCCTCGGACAGCCCACCTACAATGAGCAGTTCTTC. Translated: CASSLGQPTYNEQFF.

The J gene is TRBJ1-2, the V gene TRBV29-1; D is unresolved. The V gene lost 3 bases and the J gene lost 3 bases, with 8 bases spanning the gap. Germline values: CDR1 SQVTM, CDR2 ANQGSEA. CDR3 size: 12 residues. CDR3 loop: CSVERDYYGYTF. The CDR3 DNA follows: TGCAGCGTTGAGCGGGATTACTATGGCTACACCTTC.

This sequence joins TRBV9 and TRBJ2-1, with a tentative D call TRBD2 (7 bases). CDR1 and CDR2 (germline): SGDLS, YYNGEE. V lost 4 bases to trimming and J lost 0 bases, with 14 bases between them. There are 16 residues in the CDR3. CDR3 amino acids: CASSPWGGRSYNEQFF. CDR3 bases: TGTGCCAGCAGCCCGTGGGGGGGGCGCTCCTACAATGAGCAGTTCTTC.

V gene TRBV28 combines with J gene TRBJ2-7; the D gene is possibly TRBD1 (6 bases). The V gene lost 3 bases and the J gene lost 3 bases, with 21 bases spanning the gap. The germline V gene encodes CDR1 MDHEN and CDR2 SYDVKM. The CDR3 runs to 17 residues. CDR3 DNA sequence: TGTGCCAGCAGTTTGTCGCCCGGGACACGCGTAGACTACGAGCAGTACTTC. It encodes CASSLSPGTRVDYEQYF.

This clone was seen only once. The identical CDR3 is also encoded by other nucleotide sequences in the sample. The chain joins TRBV4-3 to TRBJ2-6; TRBD1 might be the D (6 bases). Trimming took 0 bases from V and 0 from J, leaving 15 bases between them. Germline V gives CDR1 LGHNA, CDR2 YSLEER. CDR3 length: 19 residues. DNA for the CDR3: TGCGCCAGCAGCCAAGACACAGGGCCTCCACTCTCTGGGGCCAACGTCCTGACTTTC. This sequence encodes CASSQDTGPPLSGANVLTF.

This chain connects TRBV7-8 to TRBJ1-6; D possibly corresponds to TRBD1 (5 bases). Germline loops: CDR1 SGHVS, CDR2 FQNEAQ. This CDR3 is built from 13 residues. The V end lost 5 bases, the J end lost 7 bases, and 9 bases lay between the germline ends. In DNA form, the CDR3 reads TGTGCCAGCAGCCATAGACAGAATTCACCCCTCCACTTT. Encoded protein: CASSHRQNSPLHF. The whole variable domain, filled in from reference TRBV7-8 and TRBJ1-6, reads GAGVSQSPRYKVAKRGQDVALRCDPISGHVSLFWYQQALGQGPEFLTYFQNEAQLDKSGLPSDRFFAERPEGSVSTLKIQRTQQEDSAVYLCASSHRQNSPLHFGNGTRLTVT.

The J gene is TRBJ2-7, the V gene TRBV5-6; weak D call: TRBD1 (6 bases). The CDR3 totals 15 residues. V lost 4 bases and J 0 bases, leaving 14 bases between the germline ends. Germline CDR1 is SGHDT and CDR2 is YYEEEE. CDR3 region: CASSRGTQSSYEQYF. DNA for the CDR3: TGTGCCAGCAGCAGGGGGACGCAGAGCTCCTACGAGCAGTACTTC.

This clone was counted once. The gene calls are TRBV19 and TRBJ2-7, with D possibly matching TRBD2 (5 bases). The germline V gene encodes CDR1 LNHDA and CDR2 SQIVND (reference sequence). The CDR3 has 13 residues. V was shortened by 6 bases and J by 3 bases, with 12 bases between the two germline ends. CDR3 DNA sequence: TGTGCCAGTAGCCCCGGGGTGGGCTACGAGCAGTACTTC. As protein: CASSPGVGYEQYF.

The chain employs TRBV28 and TRBJ1-6; the D gene is possibly TRBD1 (6 bases). The CDR3 loop spans 12 amino acids. Trimming shortened V by 6 bases and J by 13 bases, and 13 bases separated the two germline ends. The germline V gene encodes CDR1 MDHEN and CDR2 SYDVKM. The CDR3 sequence: CASRPTGSPLHF. Here the CDR3 DNA reads TGTGCCAGCAGGCCGACAGGCTCCCCCCTCCACTTT.

The V call is TRBV7-2, the J call TRBJ2-1, with 8 positions matching TRBD1. The CDR3 has 16 amino acids. Trimming removed 1 base from V and 8 bases from J; junction bases left unmatched: 10. Germline loops: CDR1 SGHTA, CDR2 FQGNSA. The CDR3 DNA sequence: TGTGCCAGCAGCTTAGAAGGGACAGGCCCGTCGGATGAGCAGTTCTTC. Its translation is CASSLEGTGPSDEQFF.

The chain recombines TRBV5-1 with TRBJ1-2; D is ambiguous. Germline-derived CDR1 and CDR2 are SGHRS and YFSETQ. With 0 bases removed from V and 7 bases from J, the gap between germline ends came to 16 bases. CDR3 length equals 15 residues. CDR3 protein: CASSLGGGMLRGYTF. CDR3 nucleotide sequence: TGCGCCAGCAGCTTGGGTGGAGGGATGCTGCGTGGCTACACCTTC.

V usage is TRBV7-8 and J usage is TRBJ2-2; 8 bases are a match to TRBD2. Germline CDR1 reads SGHVS; CDR2 reads FQNEAQ. J was trimmed by 0 bases and V by 0 bases; bases with no gene match: 9. This CDR3 spans 19 amino acids. CDR3 loop: CASSLAHIGGGPNTGELFF. CDR3 bases: TGTGCCAGCAGCTTAGCCCATATCGGGGGGGGTCCGAACACCGGGGAGCTGTTTTTT.

The gene calls are TRBV7-2 and TRBJ2-5; D not resolved. Trimming pared 3 bases from V and 5 bases from J, leaving 13 bases between. Germline-derived CDR1 and CDR2 are SGHTA and FQGNSA. This CDR3 has 14 amino acids. This CDR3 reads CASSFGGHWETQYF. The DNA for the CDR3 is TGTGCCAGCAGCTTCGGCGGTCACTGGGAGACCCAGTACTTC. Complete variable domain (other parts from reference TRBV7-2 and TRBJ2-5): GAGVSQSPSNKVTEKGKDVELRCDPISGHTALYWYRQSLGQGLEFLIYFQGNSAPDKSGLPSDRFSAERTGGSVSTLTIQRTQQEDSAVYLCASSFGGHWETQYFGPGTRLLVL.

The sample holds one count of this clone. The chain couples TRBV7-9 to TRBJ1-1; TRBD1 matches 10 bases. V dropped 9 bases and J dropped 3; count of bases not matched to a gene: 10. Germline-derived CDR1 and CDR2 are SEHNR and FQNEAQ (reference sequence). The CDR3 totals 15 residues. This CDR3 is CASRTGGREYTEAFF. The CDR3 DNA follows: TGTGCCAGTAGGACAGGGGGGCGGGAGTACACTGAAGCTTTCTTT.

This clone was seen a handful of times. This chain uses TRBV27 with TRBJ2-7; TRBD1 matches at 7 bases. V lost 6 bases, J lost 2 bases, and 7 bases stayed unmatched. This CDR3 has 14 residues. CDR1 MNHEY and CDR2 SMNVEV come from the germline V gene (reference sequence). The CDR3 protein is CASRPGQRAYEQYF. CDR3 sequence (DNA): TGTGCCAGCAGACCGGGACAGAGAGCCTACGAGCAGTACTTC.

The rearrangement uses TRBV2 and TRBJ1-1; TRBD1 matches at 9 bases. CDR3 size: 16 residues. V lost 4 bases, J lost 1 base, and 7 bases stayed unmatched. Germline V gene sequence: CDR1 SNHLY, CDR2 FYNNEI. The CDR3 region is CASSVDRGPGNTEAFF. The DNA for the CDR3 is TGTGCCAGCAGTGTGGACAGGGGTCCTGGGAACACTGAAGCTTTCTTT.

This chain connects TRBV18 to TRBJ2-5, with D unresolved. The CDR3 extends over 13 amino acids. Germline CDR1 KGHSH, CDR2 LQKENI. Trimming pared 3 bases from V and 1 base from J, leaving 6 bases between. Here the CDR3 reads CASSPGAQETQYF. In DNA, the CDR3 is TGTGCCAGCTCACCGGGCGCCCAAGAGACCCAGTACTTC.

The chain is built from TRBV2 and TRBJ2-7, with TRBD1 matching 7 bases. This CDR3 is 13 amino acids long. Germline CDR1 SNHLY, CDR2 FYNNEI. The V gene end was trimmed by 8 bases and the J gene end by 7 bases; junction bases not matched to a gene: 11. The CDR3: CASGRNRGGEQYF. DNA for the CDR3: TGTGCCAGCGGAAGAAACAGGGGTGGGGAGCAGTACTTC.

CDR3 DNA sequence: TGTGCCAGCAGCTTAGTGGGGCGTAGCTCTGGGGCCAACGTCCTGACTTTC. Translation: CASSLVGRSSGANVLTF. The chain combines TRBV7-3 with TRBJ2-6, with a tentative D call TRBD1 (5 bases). Germline values: CDR1 SGHTA, CDR2 FQGTGA. This CDR3 comprises 17 residues. V was cut by 2 bases and J by 0 bases, with 11 bases left in between.

Note on this clone: Other DNA sequences in the sample encode the same CDR3. The V and J genes are TRBV9 and TRBJ2-1, with 7 nucleotides matching TRBD1. J gave up 0 bases and V 0 bases, and 0 bases lay outside the gene matches. This CDR3 spans 15 amino acids. Germline V lookup: CDR1 SGDLS, CDR2 YYNGEE. Written as DNA, the CDR3 is TGTGCCAGCAGCGTAGGGACAGGCTCCTACAATGAGCAGTTCTTC. The encoded protein is CASSVGTGSYNEQFF.

This clone was observed once. The chain links TRBV7-9 to TRBJ2-7; 8 bases fit TRBD1. This CDR3 is 13 amino acids long. Germline V gene sequence: CDR1 SEHNR, CDR2 FQNEAQ (reference sequence). V lost 5 bases to trimming and J lost 4 bases; unmatched junction nucleotides: 4. CDR3 residues: CASSPRDRYEQYF. CDR3 nucleotide sequence: TGTGCCAGCAGCCCCCGGGACAGGTACGAGCAGTACTTC.

The chain employs TRBV4-2 and TRBJ1-1; 10 bases fit TRBD1. J gave up 4 bases and V 4 bases, and 12 bases lay outside the gene matches. The CDR3 is 17 residues long. Germline assignment: CDR1 LGHNA and CDR2 YNFKEQ. The CDR3 sequence is CASSRSAGGQGFTEAFF. The CDR3 region has the DNA TGTGCCAGCAGCCGATCCGCCGGGGGACAGGGGTTCACTGAAGCTTTCTTT.

This clone has just a few counts. The chain recombines TRBV5-6 with TRBJ2-7, with a possible D match to TRBD2 (6 bases). V was shortened by 1 base and J by 4 bases, with 12 bases between the two germline ends. The V gene's germline CDR1 is SGHDT and CDR2 YYEEEE. This CDR3 is built from 14 residues. CDR3 loop: CASSLREKFYEQYF. DNA of the CDR3: TGTGCCAGCAGCTTGCGGGAGAAGTTTTACGAGCAGTACTTC.

The CDR3 nucleotides are TGTGCCAGCAGCAAACCCGGGACAGGGCGCACCGGGGAGCTGTTTTTT. Residues: CASSKPGTGRTGELFF. The chain couples TRBV11-3 to TRBJ2-2; 9 bases agree with TRBD1. Germline V gene sequence: CDR1 SGHNT, CDR2 YENEEA. With 5 bases clipped from V and 4 bases from J, the junction kept 8 bases outside the gene matches. This CDR3 spans 16 amino acids.

The genes are TRBV7-9 and TRBJ2-2; TRBD2 aligns across 8 bases. CDR1 is SEHNR, CDR2 FQNEAQ, per germline (reference sequence). J was trimmed by 5 bases and V by 4 bases; bases with no gene match: 6. CDR3 length: 15 residues. CDR3 sequence reads: CASSSVAGTTGELFF. Written as DNA, the CDR3 is TGTGCCAGCAGCTCCGTAGCGGGAACTACCGGGGAGCTGTTTTTT. Based on the CDR3 plus reference TRBV7-9 and TRBJ2-2, the full variable domain is DTGVSQNPRHKITKRGQNVTFRCDPISEHNRLYWYRQTLGQGPEFLTYFQNEAQLEKSRLLSDRFSAERPKGSFSTLEIQRTEQGDSAMYLCASSSVAGTTGELFFGEGSRLTVL.